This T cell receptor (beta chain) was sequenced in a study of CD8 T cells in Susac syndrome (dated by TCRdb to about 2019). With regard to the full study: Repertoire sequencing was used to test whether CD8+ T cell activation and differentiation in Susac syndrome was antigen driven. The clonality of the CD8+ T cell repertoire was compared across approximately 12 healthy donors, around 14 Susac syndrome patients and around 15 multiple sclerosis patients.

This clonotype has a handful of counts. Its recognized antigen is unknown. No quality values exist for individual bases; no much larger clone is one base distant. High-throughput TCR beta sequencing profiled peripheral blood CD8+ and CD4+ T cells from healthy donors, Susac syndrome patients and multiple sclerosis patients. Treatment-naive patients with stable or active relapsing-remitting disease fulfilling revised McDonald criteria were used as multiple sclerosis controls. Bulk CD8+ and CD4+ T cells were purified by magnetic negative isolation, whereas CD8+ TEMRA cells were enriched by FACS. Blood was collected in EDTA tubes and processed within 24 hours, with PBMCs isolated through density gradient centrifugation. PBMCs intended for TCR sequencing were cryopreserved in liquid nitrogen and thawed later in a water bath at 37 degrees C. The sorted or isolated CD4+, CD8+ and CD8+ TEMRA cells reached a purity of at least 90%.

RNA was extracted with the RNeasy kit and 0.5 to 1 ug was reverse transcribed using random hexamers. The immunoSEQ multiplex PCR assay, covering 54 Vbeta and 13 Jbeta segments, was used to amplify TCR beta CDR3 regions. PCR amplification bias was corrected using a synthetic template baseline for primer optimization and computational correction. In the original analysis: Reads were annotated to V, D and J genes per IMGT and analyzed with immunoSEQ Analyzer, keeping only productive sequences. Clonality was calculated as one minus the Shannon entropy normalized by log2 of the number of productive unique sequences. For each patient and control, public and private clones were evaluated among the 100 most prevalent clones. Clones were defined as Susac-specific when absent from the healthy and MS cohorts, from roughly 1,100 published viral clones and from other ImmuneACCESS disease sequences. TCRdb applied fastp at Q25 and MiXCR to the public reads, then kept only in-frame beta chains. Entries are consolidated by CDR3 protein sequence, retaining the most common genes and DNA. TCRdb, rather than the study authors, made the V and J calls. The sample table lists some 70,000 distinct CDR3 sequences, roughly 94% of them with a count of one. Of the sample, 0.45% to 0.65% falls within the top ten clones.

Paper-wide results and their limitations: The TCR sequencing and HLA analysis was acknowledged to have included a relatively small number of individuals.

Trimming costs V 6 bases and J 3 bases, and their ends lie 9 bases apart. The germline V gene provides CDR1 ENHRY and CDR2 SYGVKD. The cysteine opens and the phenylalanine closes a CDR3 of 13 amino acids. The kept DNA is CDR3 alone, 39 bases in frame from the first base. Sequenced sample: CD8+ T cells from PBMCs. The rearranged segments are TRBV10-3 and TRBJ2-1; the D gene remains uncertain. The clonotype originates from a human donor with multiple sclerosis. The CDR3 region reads CAISTDNYNEQFF. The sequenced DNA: TGTGCCATCAGCACCGACAACTACAATGAGCAGTTCTTC.